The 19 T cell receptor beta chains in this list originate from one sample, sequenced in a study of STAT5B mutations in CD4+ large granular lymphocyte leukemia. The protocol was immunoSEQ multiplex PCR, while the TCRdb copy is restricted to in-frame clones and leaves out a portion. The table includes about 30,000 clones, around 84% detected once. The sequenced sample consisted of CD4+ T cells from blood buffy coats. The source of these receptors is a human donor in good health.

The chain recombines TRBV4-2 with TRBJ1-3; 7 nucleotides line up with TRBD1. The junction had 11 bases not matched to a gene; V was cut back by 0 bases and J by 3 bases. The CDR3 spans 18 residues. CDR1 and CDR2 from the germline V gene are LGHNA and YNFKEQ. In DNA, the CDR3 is TGTGCCAGCAGCCAAGACAACTACCTTGACAGGGATGGAAACACCATATATTTT. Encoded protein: CASSQDNYLDRDGNTIYF.

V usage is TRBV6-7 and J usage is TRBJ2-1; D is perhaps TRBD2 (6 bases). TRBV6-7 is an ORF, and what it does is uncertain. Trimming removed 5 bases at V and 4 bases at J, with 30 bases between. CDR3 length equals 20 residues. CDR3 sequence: CASSPPRDSESIPLYNEQFF. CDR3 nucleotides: TGTGCCAGCAGTCCCCCCAGGGACTCAGAGTCCATCCCACTATACAATGAGCAGTTCTTC.

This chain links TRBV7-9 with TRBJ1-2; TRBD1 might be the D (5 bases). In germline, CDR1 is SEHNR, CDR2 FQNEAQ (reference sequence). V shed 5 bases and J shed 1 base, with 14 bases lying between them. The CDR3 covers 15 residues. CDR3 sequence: CASSITGPYNYGYTF. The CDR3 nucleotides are TGTGCCAGCAGCATCACAGGACCTTATAACTATGGCTACACCTTC.

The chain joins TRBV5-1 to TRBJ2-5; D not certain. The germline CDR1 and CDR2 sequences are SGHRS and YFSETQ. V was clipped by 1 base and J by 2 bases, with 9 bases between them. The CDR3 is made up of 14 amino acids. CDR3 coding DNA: TGCGCCAGCAGCTTGCGAACGGCACAAGAGACCCAGTACTTC. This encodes CASSLRTAQETQYF.

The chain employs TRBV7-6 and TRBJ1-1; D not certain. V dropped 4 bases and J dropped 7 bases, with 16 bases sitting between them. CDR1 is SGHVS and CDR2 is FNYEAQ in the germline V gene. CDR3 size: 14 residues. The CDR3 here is CASSSTLHLDEAFF. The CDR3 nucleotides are TGTGCCAGCAGCTCTACTCTACACCTTGATGAAGCTTTCTTT.

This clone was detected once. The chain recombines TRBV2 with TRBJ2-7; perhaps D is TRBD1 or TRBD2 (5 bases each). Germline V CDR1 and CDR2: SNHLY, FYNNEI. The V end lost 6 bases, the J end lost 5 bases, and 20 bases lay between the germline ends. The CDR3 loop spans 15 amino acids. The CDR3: CASSDQGVGGNEQYF. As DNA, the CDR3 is TGTGCCAGCAGCGATCAGGGAGTCGGAGGAAACGAGCAGTACTTC.

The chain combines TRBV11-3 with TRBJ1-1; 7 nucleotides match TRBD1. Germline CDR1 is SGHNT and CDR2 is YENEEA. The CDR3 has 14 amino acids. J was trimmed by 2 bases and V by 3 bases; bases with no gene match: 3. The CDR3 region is CASSLAGGNTEAFF. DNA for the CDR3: TGTGCCAGCAGCTTGGCAGGGGGAAACACTGAAGCTTTCTTT.

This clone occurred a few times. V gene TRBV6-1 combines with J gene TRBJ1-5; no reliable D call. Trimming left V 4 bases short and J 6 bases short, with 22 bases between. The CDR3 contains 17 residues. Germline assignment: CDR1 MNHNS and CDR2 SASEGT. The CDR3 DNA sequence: TGTGCCAGCAGTGGGCCCCCGGGAAGGTCCGGTGGTCAGCCCCAGCATTTT. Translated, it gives CASSGPPGRSGGQPQHF.

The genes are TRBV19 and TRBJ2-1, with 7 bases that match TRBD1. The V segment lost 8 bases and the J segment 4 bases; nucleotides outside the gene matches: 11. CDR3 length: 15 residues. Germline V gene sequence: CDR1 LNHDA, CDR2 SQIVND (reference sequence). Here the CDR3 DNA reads TGTGCCAGTGGCGTACGGGACAGCACATACAATGAGCAGTTCTTC. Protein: CASGVRDSTYNEQFF.

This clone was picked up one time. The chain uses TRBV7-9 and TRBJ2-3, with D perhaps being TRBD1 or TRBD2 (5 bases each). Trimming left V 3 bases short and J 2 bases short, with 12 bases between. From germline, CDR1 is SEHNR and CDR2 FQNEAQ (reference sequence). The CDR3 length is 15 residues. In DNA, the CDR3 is TGTGCCAGCAGCTTGGGGGTGGGGCACACAGATACGCAGTATTTT. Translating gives CASSLGVGHTDTQYF.

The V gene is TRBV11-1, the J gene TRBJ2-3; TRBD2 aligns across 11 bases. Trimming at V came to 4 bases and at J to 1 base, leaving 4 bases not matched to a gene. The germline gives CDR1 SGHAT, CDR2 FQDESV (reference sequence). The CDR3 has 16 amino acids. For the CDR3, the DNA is TGTGCCAGCAGCTCCTTACTAGCGGGGGGCACAGATACGCAGTATTTT. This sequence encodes CASSSLLAGGTDTQYF.

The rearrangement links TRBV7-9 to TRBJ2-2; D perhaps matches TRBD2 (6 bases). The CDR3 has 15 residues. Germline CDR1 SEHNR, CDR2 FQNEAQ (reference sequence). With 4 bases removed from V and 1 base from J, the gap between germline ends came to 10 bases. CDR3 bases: TGTGCCAGCAGCTCCGGGACTGTGAACACCGGGGAGCTGTTTTTT. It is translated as CASSSGTVNTGELFF. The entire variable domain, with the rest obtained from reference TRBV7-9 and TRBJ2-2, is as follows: DTGVSQNPRHKITKRGQNVTFRCDPISEHNRLYWYRQTLGQGPEFLTYFQNEAQLEKSRLLSDRFSAERPKGSFSTLEIQRTEQGDSAMYLCASSSGTVNTGELFFGEGSRLTVL.

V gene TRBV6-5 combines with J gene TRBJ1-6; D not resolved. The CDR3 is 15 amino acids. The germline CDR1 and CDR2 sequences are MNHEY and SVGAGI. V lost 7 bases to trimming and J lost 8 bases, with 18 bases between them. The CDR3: CASTHRFGRDSPLHF. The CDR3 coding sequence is TGTGCCAGCACTCATCGATTCGGCCGGGATTCACCCCTCCACTTT.

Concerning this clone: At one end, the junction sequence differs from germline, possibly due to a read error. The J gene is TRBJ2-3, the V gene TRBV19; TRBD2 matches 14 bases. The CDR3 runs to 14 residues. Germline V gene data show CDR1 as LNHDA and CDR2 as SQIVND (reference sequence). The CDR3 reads CASSRGLAGVPVDF. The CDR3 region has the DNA TGTGCCAGTAGTAGGGGACTAGCGGGAGTTCCTGTGGATTTT.

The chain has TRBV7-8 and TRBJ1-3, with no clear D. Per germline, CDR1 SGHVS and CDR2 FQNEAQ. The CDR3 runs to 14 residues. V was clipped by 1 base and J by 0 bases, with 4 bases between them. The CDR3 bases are TGTGCCAGCAGCTTAGGAGACTCTGGAAACACCATATATTTT. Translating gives CASSLGDSGNTIYF.

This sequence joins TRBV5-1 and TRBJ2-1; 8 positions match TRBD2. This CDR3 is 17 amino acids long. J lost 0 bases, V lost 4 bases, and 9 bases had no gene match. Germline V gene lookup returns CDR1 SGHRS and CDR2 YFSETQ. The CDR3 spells CASSPLGGGHSYNEQFF. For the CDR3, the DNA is TGCGCCAGCAGCCCACTAGGCGGGGGGCACTCCTACAATGAGCAGTTCTTC.

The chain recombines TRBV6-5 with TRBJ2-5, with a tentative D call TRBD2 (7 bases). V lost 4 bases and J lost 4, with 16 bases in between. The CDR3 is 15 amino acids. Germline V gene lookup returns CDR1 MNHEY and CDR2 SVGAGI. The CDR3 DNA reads TGTGCCAGCAGTTCCCCCTGGGGGGGCAGAGAGACCCAGTACTTC. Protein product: CASSSPWGGRETQYF.

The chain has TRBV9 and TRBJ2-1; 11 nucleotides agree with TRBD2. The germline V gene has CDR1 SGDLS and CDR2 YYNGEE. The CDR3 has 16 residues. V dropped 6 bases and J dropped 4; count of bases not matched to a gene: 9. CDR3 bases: TGTGCCAGCACCTTGACTAGCGGGATATCTTACAATGAGCAGTTCTTC. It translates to CASTLTSGISYNEQFF.

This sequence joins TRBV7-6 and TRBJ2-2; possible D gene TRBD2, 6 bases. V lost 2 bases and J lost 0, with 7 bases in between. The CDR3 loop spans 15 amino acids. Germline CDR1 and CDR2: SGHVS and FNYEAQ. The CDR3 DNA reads TGTGCCAGCAGCTTAACTAGCTCGAACACCGGGGAGCTGTTTTTT. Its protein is CASSLTSSNTGELFF. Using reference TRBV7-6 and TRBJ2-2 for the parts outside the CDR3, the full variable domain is GAGVSQSPRYKVTKRGQDVALRCDPISGHVSLYWYRQALGQGPEFLTYFNYEAQQDKSGLPNDRFSAERPEGSISTLTIQRTEQRDSAMYRCASSLTSSNTGELFFGEGSRLTVL.